This T cell receptor beta chain was observed in a study of shared clonotypes between healthy human individuals. Study findings and constraints: Generally, estimated richness proved larger in naive subsets than it did in memory subsets. Generation probability values for non-shared clonotypes were lower than those for clonotypes shared by all four donors.

Only in-frame clones appear in the TCRdb table, and some are missing; sequencing was by immunoSEQ multiplex PCR. Of a few million clones in the sample, more than 80% were seen once. The CDR3 runs to 13 residues. Trimming took 7 bases from V and 1 from J; bases not matched to a gene: 1. Germline values: CDR1 SGHRS, CDR2 YFSETQ. All of the donors resided in Nashville, Tennessee, and each was a Caucasian adult. Into CD45RA+ naive and CD45RA-negative memory subsets, the CD4+ cells were split. Turning to this clone: Antigen unknown.

The sequence was collected from a man between 18 and 29 years old in good health. The sequencing sample was made of naive CD4+ T cells sorted from blood. Regarding subset: CD45RA+ positively selected. The V gene is TRBV5-1, the J gene TRBJ1-1, with TRBD1 identical over 10 bases. CDR3 sequence: CASGQGGNTEAFF. Written as DNA, the CDR3 is TGCGCCAGCGGACAGGGGGGGAACACTGAAGCTTTCTTT.